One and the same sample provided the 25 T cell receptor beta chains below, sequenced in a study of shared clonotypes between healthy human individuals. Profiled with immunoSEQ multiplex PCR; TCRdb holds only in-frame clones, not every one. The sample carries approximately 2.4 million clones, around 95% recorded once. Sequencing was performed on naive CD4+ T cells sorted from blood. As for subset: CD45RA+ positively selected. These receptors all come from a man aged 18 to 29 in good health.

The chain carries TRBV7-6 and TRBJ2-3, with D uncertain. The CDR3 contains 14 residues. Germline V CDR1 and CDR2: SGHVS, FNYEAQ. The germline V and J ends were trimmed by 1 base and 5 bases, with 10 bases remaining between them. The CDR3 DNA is TGTGCCAGCAGCTTAGGTGGCCTCCAAGATACGCAGTATTTT. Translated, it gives CASSLGGLQDTQYF. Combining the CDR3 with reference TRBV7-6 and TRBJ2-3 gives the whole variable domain GAGVSQSPRYKVTKRGQDVALRCDPISGHVSLYWYRQALGQGPEFLTYFNYEAQQDKSGLPNDRFSAERPEGSISTLTIQRTEQRDSAMYRCASSLGGLQDTQYFGPGTRLTVL.

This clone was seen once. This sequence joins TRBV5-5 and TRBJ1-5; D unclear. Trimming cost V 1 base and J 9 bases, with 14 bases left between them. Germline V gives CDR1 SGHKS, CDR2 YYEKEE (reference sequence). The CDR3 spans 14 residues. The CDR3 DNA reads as TGTGCCAGCAGCTTGTTGGCGGGCCCGTGGCCCCAGCATTTT. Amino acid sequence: CASSLLAGPWPQHF.

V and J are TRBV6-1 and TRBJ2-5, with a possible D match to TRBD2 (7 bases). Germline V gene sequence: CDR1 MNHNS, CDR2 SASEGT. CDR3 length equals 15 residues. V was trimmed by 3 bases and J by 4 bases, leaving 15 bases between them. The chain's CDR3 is CASSDSRGAGETQYF. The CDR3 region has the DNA TGTGCCAGCAGTGACTCTCGGGGGGCCGGAGAGACCCAGTACTTC.

CDR3 protein: CASSLLQGGKTQYF. CDR3 DNA sequence: TGTGCCAGCAGCTTACTGCAGGGGGGGAAGACCCAGTACTTC. This chain links TRBV13 with TRBJ2-5; either TRBD1 or TRBD2 may supply D (7 bases each). The CDR3 spans 14 residues. Looked up from germline, CDR1 is PRHDT and CDR2 is FYEKMQ (reference sequence). V dropped 2 bases and J dropped 6 bases, with 13 bases sitting between them.

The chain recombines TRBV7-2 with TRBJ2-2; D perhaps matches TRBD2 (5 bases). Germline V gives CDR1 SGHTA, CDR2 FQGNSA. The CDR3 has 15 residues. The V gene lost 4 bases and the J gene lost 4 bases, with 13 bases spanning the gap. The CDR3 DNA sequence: TGTGCCAGCAGCTGGTGGCGGGCGGGCACCGGGGAGCTGTTTTTT. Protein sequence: CASSWWRAGTGELFF.

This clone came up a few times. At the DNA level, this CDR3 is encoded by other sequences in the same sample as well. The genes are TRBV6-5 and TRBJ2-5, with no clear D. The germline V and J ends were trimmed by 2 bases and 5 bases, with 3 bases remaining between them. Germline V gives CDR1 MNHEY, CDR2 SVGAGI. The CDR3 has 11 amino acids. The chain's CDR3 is CASSYPETQYF. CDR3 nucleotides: TGTGCCAGCAGTTACCCCGAGACCCAGTACTTC.

The CDR3 protein is CASNRGSSQPQHF. The CDR3 DNA follows: TGTGCCAGCAACAGGGGCTCGAGTCAGCCCCAGCATTTT. The rearrangement uses TRBV2 and TRBJ1-5, with TRBD1 matching over 7 bases. The germline gives CDR1 SNHLY, CDR2 FYNNEI. The CDR3 contains 13 residues. Trimming took 7 bases from V and 6 from J; bases not matched to a gene: 6.

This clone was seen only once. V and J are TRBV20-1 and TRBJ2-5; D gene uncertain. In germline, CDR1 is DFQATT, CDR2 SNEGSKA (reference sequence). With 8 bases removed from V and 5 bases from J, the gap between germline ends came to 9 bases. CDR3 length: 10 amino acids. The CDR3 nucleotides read TGCAGTAGCCTGGAGGAGACCCAGTACTTC. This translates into CSSLEETQYF.

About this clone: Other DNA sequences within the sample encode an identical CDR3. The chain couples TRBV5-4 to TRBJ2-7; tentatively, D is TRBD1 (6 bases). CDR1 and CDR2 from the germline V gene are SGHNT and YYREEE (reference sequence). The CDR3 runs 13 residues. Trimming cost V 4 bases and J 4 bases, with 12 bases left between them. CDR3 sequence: CASSQTGVYEQYF. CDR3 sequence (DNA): TGTGCCAGCAGCCAGACAGGAGTTTACGAGCAGTACTTC. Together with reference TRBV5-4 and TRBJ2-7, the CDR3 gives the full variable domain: ETGVTQSPTHLIKTRGQQVTLRCSSQSGHNTVSWYQQALGQGPQFIFQYYREEENGRGNFPPRFSGLQFPNYSSELNVNALELDDSALYLCASSQTGVYEQYFGPGTRLTVT.

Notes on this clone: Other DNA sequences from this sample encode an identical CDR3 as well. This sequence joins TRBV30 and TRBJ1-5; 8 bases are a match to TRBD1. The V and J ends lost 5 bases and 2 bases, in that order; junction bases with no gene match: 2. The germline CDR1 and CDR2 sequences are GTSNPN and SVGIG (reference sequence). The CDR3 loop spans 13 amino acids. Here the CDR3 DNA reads TGTGCCTGGGCGGACAGGGGCAATCAGCCCCAGCATTTT. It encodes CAWADRGNQPQHF. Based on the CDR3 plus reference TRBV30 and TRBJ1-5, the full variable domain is SQTIHQWPATLVQPVGSPLSLECTVEGTSNPNLYWYRQAAGRGLQLLFYSVGIGQISSEVPQNLSASRPQDRQFILSSKKLLLSDSGFYLCAWADRGNQPQHFGDGTRLSIL.

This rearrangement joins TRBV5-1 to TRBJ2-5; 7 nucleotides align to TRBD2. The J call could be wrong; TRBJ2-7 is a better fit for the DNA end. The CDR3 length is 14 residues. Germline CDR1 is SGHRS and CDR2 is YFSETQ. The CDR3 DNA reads TGCGCCAGCAGCACGGGAGGAGGGGCCTACGAGCAGTACTTC. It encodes CASSTGGGAYEQYF.

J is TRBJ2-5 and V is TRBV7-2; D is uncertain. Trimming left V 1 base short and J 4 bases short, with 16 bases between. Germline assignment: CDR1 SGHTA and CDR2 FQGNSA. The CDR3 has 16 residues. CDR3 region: CASSLVVAASRETQYF. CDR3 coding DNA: TGTGCCAGCAGCTTAGTGGTCGCAGCTTCCCGAGAGACCCAGTACTTC.

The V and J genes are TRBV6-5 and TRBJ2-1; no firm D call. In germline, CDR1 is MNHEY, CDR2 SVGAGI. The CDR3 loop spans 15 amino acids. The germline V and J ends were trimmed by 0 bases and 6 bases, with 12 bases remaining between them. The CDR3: CASSYSLTVANEQFF. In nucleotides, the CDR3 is TGTGCCAGCAGTTACTCCCTAACCGTTGCCAATGAGCAGTTCTTC.

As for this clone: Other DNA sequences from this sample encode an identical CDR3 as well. DNA of the CDR3: TGTGCCAGCAGCTTAGACAGCAACTATGGCTACACCTTC. It yields the protein CASSLDSNYGYTF. J is TRBJ1-2 and V is TRBV11-2; D is uncertain. V was clipped by 0 bases and J by 2 bases, with 4 bases between them. CDR1 SGHAT and CDR2 FQNNGV come from the germline V gene. The CDR3 is 13 amino acids. Drawing the rest from reference TRBV11-2 and TRBJ1-2, the complete variable domain is EAGVAQSPRYKIIEKRQSVAFWCNPISGHATLYWYQQILGQGPKLLIQFQNNGVVDDSQLPKDRFSAERLKGVDSTLKIQPAKLEDSAVYLCASSLDSNYGYTFGSGTRLTVV.

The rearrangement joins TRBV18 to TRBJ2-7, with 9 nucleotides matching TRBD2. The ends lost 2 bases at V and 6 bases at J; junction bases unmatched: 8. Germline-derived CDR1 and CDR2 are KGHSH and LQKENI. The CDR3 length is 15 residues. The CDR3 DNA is TGTGCCAGCTCACCAGGACTAGCGCCTGGGGGCGAGCAGTACTTC. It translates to CASSPGLAPGGEQYF.

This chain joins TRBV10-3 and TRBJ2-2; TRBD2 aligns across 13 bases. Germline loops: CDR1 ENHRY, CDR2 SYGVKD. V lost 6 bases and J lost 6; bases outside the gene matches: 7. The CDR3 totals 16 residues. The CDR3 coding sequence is TGTGCCATCAGCCAAGGTGGACTAGCGGGGGCCGGGGAGCTGTTTTTT. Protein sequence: CAISQGGLAGAGELFF.

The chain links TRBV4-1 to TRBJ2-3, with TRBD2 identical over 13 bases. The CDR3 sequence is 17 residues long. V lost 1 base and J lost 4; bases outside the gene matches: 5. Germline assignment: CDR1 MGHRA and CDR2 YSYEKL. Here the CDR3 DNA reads TGCGCCAGCAGCCAAGGAAAAACTAGCGGGGGGGCAGATACGCAGTATTTT. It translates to CASSQGKTSGGADTQYF.

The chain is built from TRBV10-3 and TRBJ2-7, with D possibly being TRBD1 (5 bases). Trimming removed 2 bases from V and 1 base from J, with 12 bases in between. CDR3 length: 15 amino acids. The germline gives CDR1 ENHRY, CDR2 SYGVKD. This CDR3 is CAISETQGSSYEQYF. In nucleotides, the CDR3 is TGTGCCATCAGTGAGACTCAGGGATCGTCCTACGAGCAGTACTTC.

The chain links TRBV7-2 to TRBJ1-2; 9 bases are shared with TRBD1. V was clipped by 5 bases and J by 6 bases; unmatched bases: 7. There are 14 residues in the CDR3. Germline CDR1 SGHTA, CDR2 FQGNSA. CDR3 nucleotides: TGTGCCAGCAGCCTTACAGGGGGCGCCGATGGCTACACCTTC. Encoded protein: CASSLTGGADGYTF.

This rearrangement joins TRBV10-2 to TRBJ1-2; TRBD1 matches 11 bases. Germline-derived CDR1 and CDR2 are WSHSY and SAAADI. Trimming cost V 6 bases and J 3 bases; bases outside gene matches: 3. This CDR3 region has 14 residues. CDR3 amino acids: CASRGTGGHYGYTF. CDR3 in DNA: TGCGCCAGCAGAGGGACAGGGGGGCACTATGGCTACACCTTC.

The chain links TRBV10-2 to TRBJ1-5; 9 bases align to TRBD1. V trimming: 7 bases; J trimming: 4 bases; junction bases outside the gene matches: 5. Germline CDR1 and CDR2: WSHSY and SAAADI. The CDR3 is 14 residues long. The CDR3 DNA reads TGCGCCAGCAAGGACAGGGGAGGGAATCAGCCCCAGCATTTT. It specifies CASKDRGGNQPQHF.

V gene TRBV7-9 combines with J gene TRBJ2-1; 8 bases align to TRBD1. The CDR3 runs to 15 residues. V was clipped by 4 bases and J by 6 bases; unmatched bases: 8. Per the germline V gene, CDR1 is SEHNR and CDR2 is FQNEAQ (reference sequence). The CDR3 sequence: CASSYLQGGPNEQFF. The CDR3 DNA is TGTGCCAGCAGCTACTTACAGGGGGGCCCCAATGAGCAGTTCTTC. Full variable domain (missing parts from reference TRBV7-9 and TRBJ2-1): DTGVSQNPRHKITKRGQNVTFRCDPISEHNRLYWYRQTLGQGPEFLTYFQNEAQLEKSRLLSDRFSAERPKGSFSTLEIQRTEQGDSAMYLCASSYLQGGPNEQFFGPGTRLTVL.

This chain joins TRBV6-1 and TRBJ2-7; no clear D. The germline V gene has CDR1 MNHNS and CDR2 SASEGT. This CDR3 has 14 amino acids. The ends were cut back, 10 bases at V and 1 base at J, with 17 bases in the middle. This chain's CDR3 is CATHPGTNSYEQYF. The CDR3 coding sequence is TGTGCCACTCACCCGGGCACTAATTCCTACGAGCAGTACTTC.

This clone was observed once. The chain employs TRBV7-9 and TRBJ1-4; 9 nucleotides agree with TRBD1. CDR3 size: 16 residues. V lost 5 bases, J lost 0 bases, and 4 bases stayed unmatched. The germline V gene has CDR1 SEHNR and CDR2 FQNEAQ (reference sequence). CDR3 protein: CASSPGQGTTNEKLFF. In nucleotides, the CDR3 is TGTGCCAGCAGCCCGGGACAGGGAACAACTAATGAAAAACTGTTTTTT.

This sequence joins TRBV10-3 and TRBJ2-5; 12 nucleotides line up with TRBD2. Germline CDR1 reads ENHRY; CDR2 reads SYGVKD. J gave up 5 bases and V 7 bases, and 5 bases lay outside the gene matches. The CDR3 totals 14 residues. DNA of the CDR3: TGTGCCATCAAGCAGGGACTAGCGGGCGAGACCCAGTACTTC. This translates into CAIKQGLAGETQYF.